This TCR beta chain was captured by sequencing in a study of T cells after yellow fever vaccination. Study-wide findings and caveats: Weaker overall was a secondary response that nonetheless peaked faster, on day 5 versus 15.

TCRdb independently ran MiXCR on the 5' RACE reads; one entry per CDR3 protein. The sample records a few hundred thousand distinct CDR3 sequences, around 19% being singletons. There are 12 residues in the CDR3. V lost 3 bases and J lost 2, with 5 bases in between. Looked up from germline, CDR1 is SGHTA and CDR2 is FQGNSA. Only a few counts were recorded for this clonotype. Its target is not known. The source is a man between 18 and 29 years old who received the YFV17D yellow fever vaccine. This rearrangement joins TRBV7-2 to TRBJ2-7, with no clear D. Sequences were derived from PBMCs, sampled before the yellow fever booster vaccination. The CDR3 DNA follows: TGTGCCAGCAGCTTCGAGCCCTACGAGCAGTACTTC. Encoded protein: CASSFEPYEQYF.